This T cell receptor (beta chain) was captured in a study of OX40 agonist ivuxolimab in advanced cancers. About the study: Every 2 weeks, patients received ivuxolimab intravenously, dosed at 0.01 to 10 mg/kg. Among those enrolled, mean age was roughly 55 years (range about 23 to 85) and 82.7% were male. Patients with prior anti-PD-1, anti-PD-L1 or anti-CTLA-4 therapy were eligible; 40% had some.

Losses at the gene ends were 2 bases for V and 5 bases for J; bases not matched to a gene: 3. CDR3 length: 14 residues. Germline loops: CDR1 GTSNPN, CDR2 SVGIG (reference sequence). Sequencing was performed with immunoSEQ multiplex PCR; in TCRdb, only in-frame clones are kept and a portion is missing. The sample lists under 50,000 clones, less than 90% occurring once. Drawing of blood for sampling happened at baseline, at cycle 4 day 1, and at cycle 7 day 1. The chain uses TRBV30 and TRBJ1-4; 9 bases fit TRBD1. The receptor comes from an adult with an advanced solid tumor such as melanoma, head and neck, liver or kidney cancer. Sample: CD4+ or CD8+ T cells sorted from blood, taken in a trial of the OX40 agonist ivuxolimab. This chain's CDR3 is CAWSRGQGNEKLFF. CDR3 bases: TGTGCCTGGAGTAGGGGACAGGGAAATGAAAAACTGTTTTTT.